In its sample, the clone carrying this T cell receptor (beta chain) was seen a few times. The antigen is unknown. This sample is drawn from a study of T-cell memory formation after mild COVID-19. The wider study: TCR clusters were largely donor specific. Findings and limits, study-wide: Clones that contracted from day 15 to 85 had balanced CD4/CD8; later expanders were CD4+ biased. Some responding clones appeared in pre-infection memory, suggesting cross-reactive memory joined. Of the contracting clones, CD4+ ones lay mainly in CM and EM, and CD8+ ones in EMRA.

The trim removed 5 bases at V and 2 bases at J, leaving 9 bases unmatched. The CDR3 runs to 17 residues. Germline CDR1 and CDR2: DFQATT and SNEGSKA (reference sequence). A single record per CDR3 protein comes from TCRdb applying MiXCR to the 5' RACE reads. The table includes approximately 300,000 distinct CDR3 sequences, 15% to 20% detected once. The sequencing sample was made of PBMCs or a T cell subset sorted from them (not recorded which). The clonotype was recovered from a man aged 18 to 30 who had mild COVID-19 (a few samples of this study predate the infection). Cell type and time point are not known. The gene calls are TRBV20-1 and TRBJ2-5; 15 bases agree with TRBD2. The CDR3 region is CSALGLAGGPRQETQYF. The CDR3 DNA reads TGCAGTGCTCTCGGACTAGCGGGGGGGCCGCGGCAAGAGACCCAGTACTTC.